What follows are 9 T cell receptor beta chains derived from one specimen sequenced in a study of T cell responses to AZD1222 COVID-19 vaccine. Libraries were prepared by immunoSEQ multiplex PCR; TCRdb keeps only in-frame clonotypes and omits some of them. The data show about 140,000 clones, approximately 90% seen once. Sequencing was performed on peripheral blood, taken on day 0 of AZD1222 vaccination. Receptors originate from an adult in good health.

V is TRBV5-1 and J is TRBJ1-2; possibly TRBD1 for D (5 bases). The germline gives CDR1 SGHRS, CDR2 YFSETQ. The germline V and J ends were trimmed by 0 bases and 2 bases, with 11 bases remaining between them. This CDR3 is 15 amino acids long. CDR3 sequence: CASSLGGPGNYGYTF. The CDR3 DNA follows: TGCGCCAGCAGCTTGGGGGGCCCAGGGAACTATGGCTACACCTTC.

The chain has TRBV5-1 and TRBJ1-5, with D possibly TRBD1 on 6 matching bases. From germline, CDR1 is SGHRS and CDR2 YFSETQ. The CDR3 has 15 residues. The V end was cut by 2 bases, the J end by 0 bases, with 9 bases between. CDR3 amino acids: CASSLGGTSNQPQHF. The CDR3 nucleotides read TGCGCCAGCAGCTTAGGGGGGACTAGCAATCAGCCCCAGCATTTT. Full variable domain (rest looked up from reference TRBV5-1 and TRBJ1-5): KAGVTQTPRYLIKTRGQQVTLSCSPISGHRSVSWYQQTPGQGLQFLFEYFSETQRNKGNFPGRFSGRQFSNSRSEMNVSTLELGDSALYLCASSLGGTSNQPQHFGDGTRLSIL.

For this clone: Additional DNA sequences in this sample encode the identical CDR3. CDR3 nucleotide sequence: TGCAGTGCTGACAGGGGCTATGGCTACACCTTC. Amino acids: CSADRGYGYTF. The V call is TRBV20-1, the J call TRBJ1-2, with TRBD1 matching over 8 bases. CDR1 and CDR2 (germline): DFQATT, SNEGSKA (reference sequence). The CDR3 is 11 amino acids. V gave up 5 bases and J gave up 4 bases; unmatched junction bases: 0.

The chain is built from TRBV14 and TRBJ2-7; TRBD2 matches 12 bases. The CDR3 covers 17 residues. Trimming at V came to 0 bases and at J to 3 bases, leaving 6 bases not matched to a gene. Germline values: CDR1 SGHDN, CDR2 FVKESK. As DNA, the CDR3 is TGTGCCAGCAGCCAAGAGGGACTAGCGGGTTTTTTCTACGAGCAGTACTTC. This gives the protein CASSQEGLAGFFYEQYF.

This clone occurred a few times. The gene calls are TRBV25-1 and TRBJ1-2; no definite D call. V was pared by 8 bases and J by 4 bases, with 14 bases between. Germline V gene lookup returns CDR1 MGHDK and CDR2 SYGVNS. The CDR3 sequence is 13 residues long. CDR3 amino acids: CASEFASGYGYTF. The CDR3 DNA reads TGTGCCAGCGAGTTCGCTTCCGGCTATGGCTACACCTTC.

This clone was seen only once. V gene TRBV7-9 combines with J gene TRBJ2-1, with D perhaps TRBD1 or TRBD2 (6 bases each). This CDR3 spans 15 amino acids. In germline, CDR1 is SEHNR, CDR2 FQNEAQ (reference sequence). With 1 base removed from V and 7 bases from J, the gap between germline ends came to 14 bases. The CDR3 region is CASSLGGAGVNEQFF. The CDR3 nucleotides read TGTGCCAGCAGCTTAGGGGGGGCAGGTGTTAATGAGCAGTTCTTC.

This rearrangement joins TRBV19 to TRBJ1-4; 9 bases are shared with TRBD1. V shed 4 bases and J 6 bases; nucleotides not matched to a gene: 3. Germline assignment: CDR1 LNHDA and CDR2 SQIVND (reference sequence). This CDR3 region has 14 residues. CDR3 loop: CASSTGTGHEKLFF. CDR3 nucleotide sequence: TGTGCCAGTAGTACCGGGACAGGGCATGAAAAACTGTTTTTT.

J is TRBJ2-1 and V is TRBV30; no reliable D call. The germline gives CDR1 GTSNPN, CDR2 SVGIG (reference sequence). Trimming took 3 bases from V and 0 from J, leaving 6 bases between them. The CDR3 loop spans 13 amino acids. The CDR3: CAWSPSSYNEQFF. In DNA form, the CDR3 reads TGTGCCTGGAGCCCGAGCTCCTACAATGAGCAGTTCTTC.

The chain employs TRBV12-3 or TRBV12-4 and TRBJ1-2, with D tentatively TRBD1 (6 bases). The CDR3 has 13 amino acids. Between the trimmed V and J ends, which lost 6 bases and 1 base, there was a span of 9 bases. The CDR3 region has the DNA TGTGCCAGCAGCATGGACAGTAACTATGGCTACACCTTC. This sequence encodes CASSMDSNYGYTF.